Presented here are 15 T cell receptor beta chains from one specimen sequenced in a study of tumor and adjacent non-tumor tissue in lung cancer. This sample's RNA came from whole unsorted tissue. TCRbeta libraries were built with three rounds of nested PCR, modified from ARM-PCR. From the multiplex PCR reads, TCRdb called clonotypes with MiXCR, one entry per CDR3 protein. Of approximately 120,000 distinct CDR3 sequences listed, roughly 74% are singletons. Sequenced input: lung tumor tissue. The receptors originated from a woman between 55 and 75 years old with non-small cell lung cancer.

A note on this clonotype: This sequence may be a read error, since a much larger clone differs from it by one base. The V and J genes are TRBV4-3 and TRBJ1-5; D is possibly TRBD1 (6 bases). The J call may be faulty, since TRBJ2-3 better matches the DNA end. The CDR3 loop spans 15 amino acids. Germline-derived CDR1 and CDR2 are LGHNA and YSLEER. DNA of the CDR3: TGCGCCAGCAGCCGGGGGCTGATGGGCAATCAGCCCCAGTATTTT. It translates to CASSRGLMGNQPQYF.

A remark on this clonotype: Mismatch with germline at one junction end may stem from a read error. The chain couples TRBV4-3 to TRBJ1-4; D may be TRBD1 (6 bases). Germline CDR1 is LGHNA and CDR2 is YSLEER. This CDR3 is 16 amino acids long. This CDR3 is CVSSPDMSGDTKKLFF. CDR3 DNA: TGCGTCAGCAGCCCAGATATGTCAGGGGATACTAAAAAACTGTTTTTT.

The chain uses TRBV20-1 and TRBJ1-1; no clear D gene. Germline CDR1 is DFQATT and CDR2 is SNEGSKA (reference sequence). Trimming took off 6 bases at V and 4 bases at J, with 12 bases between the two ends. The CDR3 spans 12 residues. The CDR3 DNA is TGCAGTGCGGGGTGCTTTCTCACTGAAGCTTTCTTT. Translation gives CSAGCFLTEAFF.

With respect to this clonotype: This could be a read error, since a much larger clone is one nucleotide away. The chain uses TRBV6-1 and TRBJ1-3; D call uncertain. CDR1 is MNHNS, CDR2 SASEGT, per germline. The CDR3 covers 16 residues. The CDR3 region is CASSPGSGLSGNNIYF. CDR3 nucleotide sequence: TGTGCCAGCAGTCCGGGGTCGGGCCTCTCTGGAAACAACATATATTTT.

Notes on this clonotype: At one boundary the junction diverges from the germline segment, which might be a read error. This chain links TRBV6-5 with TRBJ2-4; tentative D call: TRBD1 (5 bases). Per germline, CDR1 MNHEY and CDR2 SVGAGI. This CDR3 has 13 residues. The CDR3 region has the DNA TGTGACAGCAGCGACAGAACTAAAAACATTCCGTACTTC. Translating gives CDSSDRTKNIPYF.

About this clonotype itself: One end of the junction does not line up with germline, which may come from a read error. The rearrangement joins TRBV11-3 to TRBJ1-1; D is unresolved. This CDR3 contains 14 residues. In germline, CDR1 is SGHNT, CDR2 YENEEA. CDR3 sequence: CATSRNLDVAETFF. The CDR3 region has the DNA TGTGCCACCAGCAGGAATTTGGATGTCGCTGAAACTTTCTTT.

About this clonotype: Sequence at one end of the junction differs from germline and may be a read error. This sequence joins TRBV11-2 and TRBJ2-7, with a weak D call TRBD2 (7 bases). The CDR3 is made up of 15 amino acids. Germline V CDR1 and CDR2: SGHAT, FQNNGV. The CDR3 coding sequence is TGTGCCAGCAGATATGGGACTAACGGGGGCTACAAGCAGTACTTC. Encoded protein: CASRYGTNGGYKQYF.

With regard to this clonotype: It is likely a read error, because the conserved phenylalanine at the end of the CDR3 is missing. The CDR3: CASSPGGTSGNTGELFI. In DNA form, the CDR3 reads TGTGCCAGCAGCCCGGGCGGGACTAGTGGAAACACCGGGGAGCTGTTTATT. The chain links TRBV4-2 to TRBJ2-2; 8 nucleotides align to TRBD2. J lost 2 bases, V lost 4 bases, and 9 bases had no gene match. Germline CDR1 LGHNA, CDR2 YNFKEQ. This CDR3 has 17 amino acids.

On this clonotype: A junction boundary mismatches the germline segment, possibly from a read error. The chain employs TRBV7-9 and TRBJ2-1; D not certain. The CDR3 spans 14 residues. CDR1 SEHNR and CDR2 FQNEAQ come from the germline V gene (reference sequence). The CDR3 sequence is CASSLAIVSNDQFF. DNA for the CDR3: TGTGCCAGCAGCTTAGCGATAGTATCCAATGACCAGTTCTTC.

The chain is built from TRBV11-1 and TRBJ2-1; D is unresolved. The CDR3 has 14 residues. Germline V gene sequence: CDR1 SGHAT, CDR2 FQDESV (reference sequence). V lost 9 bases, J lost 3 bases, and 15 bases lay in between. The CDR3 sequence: CARSQASYYNEQFF. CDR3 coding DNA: TGTGCCAGAAGCCAGGCAAGCTACTACAATGAGCAGTTCTTC.

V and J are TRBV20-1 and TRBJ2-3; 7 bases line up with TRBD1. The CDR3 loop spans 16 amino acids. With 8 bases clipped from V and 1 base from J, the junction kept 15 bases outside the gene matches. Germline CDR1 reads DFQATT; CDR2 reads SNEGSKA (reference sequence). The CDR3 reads CSTLNDRDRGTDTQYF. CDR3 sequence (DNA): TGCAGTACCCTCAATGACCGTGACAGGGGCACAGATACGCAGTATTTT.

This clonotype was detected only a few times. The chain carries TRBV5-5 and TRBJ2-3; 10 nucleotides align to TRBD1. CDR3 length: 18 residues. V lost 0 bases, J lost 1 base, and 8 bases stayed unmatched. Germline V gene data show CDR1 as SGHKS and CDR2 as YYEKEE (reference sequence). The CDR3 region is CASSLVTGGRRGTDTQYF. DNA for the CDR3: TGTGCCAGCAGCTTGGTGACAGGGGGCAGAAGGGGCACAGATACGCAGTATTTT. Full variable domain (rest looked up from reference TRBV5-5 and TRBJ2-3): DAGVTQSPTHLIKTRGQQVTLRCSPISGHKSVSWYQQVLGQGPQFIFQYYEKEERGRGNFPDRFSARQFPNYSSELNVNALLLGDSALYLCASSLVTGGRRGTDTQYFGPGTRLTVL.

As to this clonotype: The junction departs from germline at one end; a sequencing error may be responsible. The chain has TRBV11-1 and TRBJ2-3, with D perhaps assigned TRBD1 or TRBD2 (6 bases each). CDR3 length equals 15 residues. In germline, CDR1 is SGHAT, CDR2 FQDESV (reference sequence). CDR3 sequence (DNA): TGTGCCAGCAGCTCGATGGGGGGCCCCCCAGATACGCAGTACTTT. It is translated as CASSSMGGPPDTQYF.

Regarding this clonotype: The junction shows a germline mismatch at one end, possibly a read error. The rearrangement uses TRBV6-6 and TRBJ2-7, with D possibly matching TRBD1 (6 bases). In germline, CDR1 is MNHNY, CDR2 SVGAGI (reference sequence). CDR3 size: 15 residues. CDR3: CASNRQTGGDYEQNF. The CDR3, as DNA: TGTGCCAGCAATCGCCAGACAGGCGGAGACTATGAGCAGAACTTC.

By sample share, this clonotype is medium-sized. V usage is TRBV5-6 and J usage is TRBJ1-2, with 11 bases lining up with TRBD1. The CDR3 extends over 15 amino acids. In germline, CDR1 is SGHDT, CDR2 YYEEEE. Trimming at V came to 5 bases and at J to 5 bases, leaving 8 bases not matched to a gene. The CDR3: CASSPRTGGWYGYTF. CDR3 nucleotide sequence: TGTGCCAGCAGTCCCCGGACAGGGGGCTGGTATGGCTACACCTTC.